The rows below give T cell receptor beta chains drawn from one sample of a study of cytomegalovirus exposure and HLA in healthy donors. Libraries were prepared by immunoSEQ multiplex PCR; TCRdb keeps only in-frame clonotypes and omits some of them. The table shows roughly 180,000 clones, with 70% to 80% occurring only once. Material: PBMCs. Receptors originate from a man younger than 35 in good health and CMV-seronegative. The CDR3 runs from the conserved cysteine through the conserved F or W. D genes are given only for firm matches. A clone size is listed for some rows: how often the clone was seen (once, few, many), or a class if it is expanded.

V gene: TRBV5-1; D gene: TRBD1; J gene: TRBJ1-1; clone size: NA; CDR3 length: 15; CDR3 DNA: TGCGCCAGCACCTATAGACAGGGGGAGAACACTGAAGCTTTCTTT; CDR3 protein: CASTYRQGENTEAFF
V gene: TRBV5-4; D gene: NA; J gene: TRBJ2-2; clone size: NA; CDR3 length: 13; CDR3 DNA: TGTGCCAGCAGCTTGGACCCGGTTGGGGAGCTGTTTTTT; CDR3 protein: CASSLDPVGELFF
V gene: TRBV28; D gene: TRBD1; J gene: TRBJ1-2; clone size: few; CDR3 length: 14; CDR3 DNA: TGTGCCAGCCTTTCTTCGGACAGGGGCTATGGCTACACCTTC; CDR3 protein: CASLSSDRGYGYTF
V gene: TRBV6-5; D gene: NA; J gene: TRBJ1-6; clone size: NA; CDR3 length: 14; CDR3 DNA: TGTGCCAGCCATCCCGGGGGGGGCCAGGCACCCCTCCACTTT; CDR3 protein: CASHPGGGQAPLHF
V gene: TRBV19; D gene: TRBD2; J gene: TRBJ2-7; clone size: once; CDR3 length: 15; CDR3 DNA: TGTGCCAGTAGTCCGCAGACTAGCGGGGGAGTCAAGCAGTACTTC; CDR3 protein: CASSPQTSGGVKQYF
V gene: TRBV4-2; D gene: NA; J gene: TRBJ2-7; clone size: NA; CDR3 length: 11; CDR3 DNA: TGTGCCAGCAGCCAGCGCTACGAGCAGTACTTC; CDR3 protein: CASSQRYEQYF
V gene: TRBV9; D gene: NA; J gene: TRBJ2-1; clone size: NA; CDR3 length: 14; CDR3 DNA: TGTGCCAGCAGCGTAGTCGGTAGATACAATGAGCAGTTCTTC; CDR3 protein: CASSVVGRYNEQFF
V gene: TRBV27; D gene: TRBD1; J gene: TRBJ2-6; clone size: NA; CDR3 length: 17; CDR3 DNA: TGTGCCAGCAGTTCCAGGACAGGTCGCTCTGGGGCCAACGTCCTGACTTTC; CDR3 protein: CASSSRTGRSGANVLTF
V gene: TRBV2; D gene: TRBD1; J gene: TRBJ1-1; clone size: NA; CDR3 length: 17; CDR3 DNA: TGTGCCAGCAGTGTTTCAGGGGGCAGTTTGGTGAACACTGAAGCTTTCTTT; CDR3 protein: CASSVSGGSLVNTEAFF
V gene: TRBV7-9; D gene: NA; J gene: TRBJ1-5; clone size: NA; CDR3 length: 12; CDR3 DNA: TGTGCCAGCAGCGCCCAGGATAAGCCCCAGCATTTT; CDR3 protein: CASSAQDKPQHF
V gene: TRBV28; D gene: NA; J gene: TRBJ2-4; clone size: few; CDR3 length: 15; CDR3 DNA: TGTGCCAGCAGCCAAGTACTACTAGCCAAAAACATTCAGTACTTC; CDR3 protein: CASSQVLLAKNIQYF
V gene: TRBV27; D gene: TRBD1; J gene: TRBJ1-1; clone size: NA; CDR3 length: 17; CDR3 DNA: TGTGCCAGCACCTTCCTTCGGGACAGGGGGAGGAACACTGAAGCTTTCTTT; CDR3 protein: CASTFLRDRGRNTEAFF
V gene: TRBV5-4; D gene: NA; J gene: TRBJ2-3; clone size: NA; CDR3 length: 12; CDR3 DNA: TGTGCCAGCAGCCCCGGGACAGATACGCAGTATTTT; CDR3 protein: CASSPGTDTQYF
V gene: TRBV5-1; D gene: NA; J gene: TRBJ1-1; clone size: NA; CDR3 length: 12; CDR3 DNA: TGCGCCAGCAGCGAAACAGGCCCCTTTGCTTTCTTT; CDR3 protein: CASSETGPFAFF
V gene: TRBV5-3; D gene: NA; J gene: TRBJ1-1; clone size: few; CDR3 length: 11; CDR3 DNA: TGTGCCAGAAGGAGGAACACTGAAGCTTTCTTT; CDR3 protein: CARRRNTEAFF
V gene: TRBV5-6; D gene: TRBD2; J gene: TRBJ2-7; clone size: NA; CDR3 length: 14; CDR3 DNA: TGTGCCAGCAGCTTGGCGGGAGGGGCCTACGAGCAGTACTTC; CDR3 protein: CASSLAGGAYEQYF
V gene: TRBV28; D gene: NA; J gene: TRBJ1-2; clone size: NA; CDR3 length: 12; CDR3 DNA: TGTGCCAGCAGTCTCAGTAGGGGTGGCTACACCTTC; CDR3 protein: CASSLSRGGYTF
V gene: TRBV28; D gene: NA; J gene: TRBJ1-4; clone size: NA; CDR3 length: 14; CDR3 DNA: TGTGCCAGCAGTCCTCCAGGGGTTGGAGAAAAACTGTTTTTT; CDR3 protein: CASSPPGVGEKLFF
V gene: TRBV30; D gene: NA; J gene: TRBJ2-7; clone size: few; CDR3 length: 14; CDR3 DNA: TGTGCCTGGAGTGTGGGTGTGGGCTTTTACGAGCAGTACTTC; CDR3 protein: CAWSVGVGFYEQYF
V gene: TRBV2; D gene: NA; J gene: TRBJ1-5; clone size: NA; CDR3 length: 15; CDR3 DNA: TGTGCCAGCGGGCAGGGGCGGACCTCTGGTCAGCCCCAGCATTTT; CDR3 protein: CASGQGRTSGQPQHF
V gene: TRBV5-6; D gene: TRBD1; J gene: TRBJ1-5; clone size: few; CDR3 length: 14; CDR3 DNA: TGTGCCAGCAGCCTGGGGACAGGGGCTAGGCCCCAGCATTTT; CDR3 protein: CASSLGTGARPQHF
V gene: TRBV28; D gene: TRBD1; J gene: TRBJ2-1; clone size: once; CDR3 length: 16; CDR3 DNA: TGTGCCAGCAGTTTATTCTCCGGGACAGGGGTACATGAGCAGTTCTTC; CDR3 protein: CASSLFSGTGVHEQFF
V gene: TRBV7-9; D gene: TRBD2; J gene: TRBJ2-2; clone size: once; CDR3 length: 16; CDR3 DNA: TGTGCCAGCAGCTTAGCGGCGGGAGGAAGCACCGGGGAGCTGTTTTTT; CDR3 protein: CASSLAAGGSTGELFF
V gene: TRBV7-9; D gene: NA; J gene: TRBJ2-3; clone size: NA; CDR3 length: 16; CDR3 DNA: TGTGCCAGCGGGCCGTACAGAGGGGGGGGGACAGATACGCAGTATTTT; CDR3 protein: CASGPYRGGGTDTQYF
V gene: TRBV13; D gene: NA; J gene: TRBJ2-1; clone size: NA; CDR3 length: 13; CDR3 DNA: TGTGCCAGCAGCTTCACGGGTAGGAATGAGCAGTTCTTC; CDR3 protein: CASSFTGRNEQFF
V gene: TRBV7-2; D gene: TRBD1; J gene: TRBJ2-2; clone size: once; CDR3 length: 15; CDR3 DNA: TGTGCCAGCAGCTCCGGGACAGGGAACACCGGGGAGCTGTTTTTT; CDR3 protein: CASSSGTGNTGELFF
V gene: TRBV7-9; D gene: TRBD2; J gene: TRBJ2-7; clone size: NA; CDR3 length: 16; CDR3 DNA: TGTGCCAGCAGCCCCGGACTAGCGGGAAGCGCCTACGAGCAGTACTTC; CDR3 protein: CASSPGLAGSAYEQYF
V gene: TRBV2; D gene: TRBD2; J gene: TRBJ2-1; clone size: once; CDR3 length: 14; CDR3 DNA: TGTGCCAGCAGCGCGAGCGGGGGCCACAATGAGCAGTTCTTC; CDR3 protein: CASSASGGHNEQFF
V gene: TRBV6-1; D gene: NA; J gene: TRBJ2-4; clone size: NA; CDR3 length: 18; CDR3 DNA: TGTGCCAGCAGTGAAGCAGGGGCGGTTCTGACTAGCAAAAACATTCAGTACTTC; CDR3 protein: CASSEAGAVLTSKNIQYF
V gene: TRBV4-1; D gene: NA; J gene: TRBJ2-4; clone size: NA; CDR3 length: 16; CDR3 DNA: TGCGCCAGCAGCCAAGATCTTTCAGGAGCCAAAAACATTCAGTACTTC; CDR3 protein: CASSQDLSGAKNIQYF
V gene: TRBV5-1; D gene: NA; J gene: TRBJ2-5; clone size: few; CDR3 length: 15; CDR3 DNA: TGCGCCAGCAGCTTGGCGGGTTCCAGGGGAGAGACCCAGTACTTC; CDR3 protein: CASSLAGSRGETQYF
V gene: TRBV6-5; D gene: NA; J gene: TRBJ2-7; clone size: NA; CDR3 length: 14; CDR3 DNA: TGTGCCAGCAGACGGGGGGCCGTAGCCTACGAGCAGTACTTC; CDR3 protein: CASRRGAVAYEQYF
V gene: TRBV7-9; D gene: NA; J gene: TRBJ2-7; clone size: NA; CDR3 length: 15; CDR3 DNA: TGTGCCAGCAGCCCCCCCTCGTTTAGTGGTAACGAGCAGTACTTC; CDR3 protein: CASSPPSFSGNEQYF
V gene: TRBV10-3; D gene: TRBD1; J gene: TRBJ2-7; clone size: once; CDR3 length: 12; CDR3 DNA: TGTGCCACCCGACAGGGCTCCTACGAGCAGTACTTC; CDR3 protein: CATRQGSYEQYF
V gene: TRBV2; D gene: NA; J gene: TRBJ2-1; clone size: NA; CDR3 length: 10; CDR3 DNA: TGTGCCAGCTATATGAGGGAGCAGTTCTTC; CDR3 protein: CASYMREQFF
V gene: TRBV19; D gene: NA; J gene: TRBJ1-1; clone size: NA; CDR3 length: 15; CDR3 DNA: TGTGCCAGTAGTATCCTCTTATCAGGCAGAGTTGAAGCTTTCTTT; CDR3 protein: CASSILLSGRVEAFF
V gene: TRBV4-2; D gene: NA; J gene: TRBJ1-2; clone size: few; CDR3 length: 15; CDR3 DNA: TGTGCCAGCAGCCAAGAAGTGGGAGGGCATGGCGGCTACACCTTC; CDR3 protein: CASSQEVGGHGGYTF
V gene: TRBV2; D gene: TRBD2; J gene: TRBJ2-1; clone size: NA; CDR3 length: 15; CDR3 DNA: TGTGCCAGCAGTGGACTAGCGGGAGGGGGGGCTGAGCAGTTCTTC; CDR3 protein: CASSGLAGGGAEQFF
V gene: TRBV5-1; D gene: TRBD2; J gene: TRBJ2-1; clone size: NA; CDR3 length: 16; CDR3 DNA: TGCGCCAGCAGCTTCACTAGCGGGAGGGCTCACAATGAGCAGTTCTTC; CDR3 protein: CASSFTSGRAHNEQFF
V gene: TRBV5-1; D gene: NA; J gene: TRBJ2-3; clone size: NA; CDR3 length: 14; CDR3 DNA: TGCGCCAGCAGCGTTCGGGAGACCACAGATACGCAGTATTTT; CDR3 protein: CASSVRETTDTQYF
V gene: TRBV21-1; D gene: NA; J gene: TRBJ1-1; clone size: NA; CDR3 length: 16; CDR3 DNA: TGTGCCAGCATCTGGGGGGACCCACACATGAACACTGAAGCTTTCTTT; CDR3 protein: CASIWGDPHMNTEAFF
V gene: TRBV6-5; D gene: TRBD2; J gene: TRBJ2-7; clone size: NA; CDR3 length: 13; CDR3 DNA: TGTGCCAGCAGAAGCGGGGGGGCGTACGAGCAGTACTTC; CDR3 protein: CASRSGGAYEQYF
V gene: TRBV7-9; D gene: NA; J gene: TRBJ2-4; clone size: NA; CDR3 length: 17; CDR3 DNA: TGTGCCAGCAGCTTAACCCTAACTAAGGGGGCCAAAAACATTCAGTACTTC; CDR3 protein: CASSLTLTKGAKNIQYF
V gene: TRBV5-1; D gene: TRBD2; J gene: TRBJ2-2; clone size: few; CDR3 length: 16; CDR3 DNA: TGCGCCAGCAGCTCTGAGCGGGAGGGCCGGCGCGGGGAGCTGTTTTTT; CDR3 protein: CASSSEREGRRGELFF
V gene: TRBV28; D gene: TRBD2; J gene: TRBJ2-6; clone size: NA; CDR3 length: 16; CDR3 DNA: TGTGCCAGCGTAGCGGGAGTGAACTCTGGGGCCAACGTCCTGACTTTC; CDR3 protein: CASVAGVNSGANVLTF
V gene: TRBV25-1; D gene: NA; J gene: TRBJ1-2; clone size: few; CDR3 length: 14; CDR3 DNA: TGTGCCAGCAGTGAATGGGTAGGGGACTATGGCTACACCTTC; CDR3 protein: CASSEWVGDYGYTF
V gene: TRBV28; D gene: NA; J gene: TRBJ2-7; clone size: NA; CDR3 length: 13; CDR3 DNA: TGTGCCAGCAGTTCCGGAGGAACCGGTGGGCAGTACTTC; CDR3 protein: CASSSGGTGGQYF
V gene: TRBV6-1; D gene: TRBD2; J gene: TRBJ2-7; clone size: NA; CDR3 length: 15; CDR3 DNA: TGTGCCAGCAGTGAAGGGCCGGGGGGGCCTTACGAGCAGTACTTC; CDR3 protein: CASSEGPGGPYEQYF
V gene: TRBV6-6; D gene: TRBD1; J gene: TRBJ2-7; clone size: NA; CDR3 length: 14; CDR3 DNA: TGTGCCAGCAGTTACGGGACAGGTATGCCCGAGCAGTACTTC; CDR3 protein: CASSYGTGMPEQYF
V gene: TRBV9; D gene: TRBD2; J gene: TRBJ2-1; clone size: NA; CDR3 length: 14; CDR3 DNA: TGTGCCAGCAGGCTCGGACTAGCGGACAATGAGCAGTTCTTC; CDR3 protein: CASRLGLADNEQFF